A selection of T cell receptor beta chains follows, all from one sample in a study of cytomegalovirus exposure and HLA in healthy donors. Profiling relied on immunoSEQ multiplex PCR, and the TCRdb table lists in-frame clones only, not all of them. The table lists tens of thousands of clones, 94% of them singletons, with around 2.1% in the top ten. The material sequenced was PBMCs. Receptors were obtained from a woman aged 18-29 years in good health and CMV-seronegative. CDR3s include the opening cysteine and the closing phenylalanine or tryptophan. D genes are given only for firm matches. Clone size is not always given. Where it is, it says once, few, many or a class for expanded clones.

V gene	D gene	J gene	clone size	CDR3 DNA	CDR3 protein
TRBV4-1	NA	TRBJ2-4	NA	TGCGCCAGCAGCCCTCGACAGGGCGGGGACATTCAGTACTTC	CASSPRQGGDIQYF
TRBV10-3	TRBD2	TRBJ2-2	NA	TGTGCCATCAGTGAGACCCTAGCGGGAGGTGGCGGGGAGCTGTTTTTT	CAISETLAGGGGELFF
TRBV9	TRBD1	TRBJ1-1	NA	TGTGCCAGCAGCGTCTCAGAACTTGGGACAGGGGTCGTAGGCCGAAACACTGAAGCTTTCTTT	CASSVSELGTGVVGRNTEAFF
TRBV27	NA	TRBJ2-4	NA	TGTGCCAGCAGTCGGAAAGGGATCCCAATTACAGGCGAAAACATTCAGTACTTC	CASSRKGIPITGENIQYF
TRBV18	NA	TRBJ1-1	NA	TGTGCCAGCTCACCATCCAGGGACACTGAAGCTTTCTTT	CASSPSRDTEAFF
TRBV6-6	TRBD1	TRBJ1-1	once	TGTGCCAGCAGTCACACGGGACAGAAAAACACTGAAGCTTTCTTT	CASSHTGQKNTEAFF
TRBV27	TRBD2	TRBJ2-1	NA	TGTGCCACCCTTTCCGGGACTAGCAGAAACAATGAGCAGTTCTTC	CATLSGTSRNNEQFF
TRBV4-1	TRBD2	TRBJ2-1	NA	TGCGCCAGCTCCCAACTAGCGGACCCCTACAATGAGCAGTTCTTC	CASSQLADPYNEQFF
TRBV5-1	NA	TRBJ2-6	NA	TGCGCCAGCAGCTTCTGGACAGTTCTCGAACTCTCTGGGGCCAACGTCCTGACTTTC	CASSFWTVLELSGANVLTF
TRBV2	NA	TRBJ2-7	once	TGTGCCAGCACCCCCCAGGAAGCGGGCGGCCTCTACGAGCAGTACTTC	CASTPQEAGGLYEQYF
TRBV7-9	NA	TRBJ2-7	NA	TGTGCCAGCAGCTTAGACTTGGCCTACGAGCAGTACTTC	CASSLDLAYEQYF
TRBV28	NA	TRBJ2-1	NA	TGTGCCAGCAGTTCCCTTAGCGGTAGCTCCTACAATGAGCAGTTCTTC	CASSSLSGSSYNEQFF
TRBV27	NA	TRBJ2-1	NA	TGTGCCAGCAGCCACACTAGGAGTTCCTACAATGAGCAGTTCTTC	CASSHTRSSYNEQFF
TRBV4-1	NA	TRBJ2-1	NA	TGCGCCAGCAGCCGGTGGGGCAAGAGCTCCTACAATGAGCAGTTCTTC	CASSRWGKSSYNEQFF
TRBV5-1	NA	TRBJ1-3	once	TGCGCCAGCAGCTTGGCCCCCTTAATAGACTCTGGAAACACCATATATTTT	CASSLAPLIDSGNTIYF
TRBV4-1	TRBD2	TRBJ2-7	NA	TGCGCCAGCAGCCTATCTAGCGGCGGGACTTACGAGCAGTACTTC	CASSLSSGGTYEQYF
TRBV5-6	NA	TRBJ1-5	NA	TGTGCCAGCAGCTTGGCGTCGTGGGGCCTTGGCAATCAGCCCCAGCATTTT	CASSLASWGLGNQPQHF
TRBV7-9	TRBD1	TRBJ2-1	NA	TGTGCCAGCAGTCCAGAACAGGGGTCGTACTACAATGAGCAGTTCTTC	CASSPEQGSYYNEQFF
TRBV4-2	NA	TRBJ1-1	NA	TGTGCCAGCAGCCCACAGGGTACTGAAGCTTTCTTT	CASSPQGTEAFF
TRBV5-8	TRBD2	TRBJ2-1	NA	TGTGCCAGCAACCCCTACGGGGGGAGCTCCTACAATGAGCAGTTCTTC	CASNPYGGSSYNEQFF
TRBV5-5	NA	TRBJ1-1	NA	TGTGCCAGCAGCTTGAGGGGAAACACTGAAGCTTTCTTT	CASSLRGNTEAFF
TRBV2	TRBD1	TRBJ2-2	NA	TGTGCCAGCAGCAGTTCAAGCCGGGACAGGGTAGATGCCGGGGAGCTGTTTTTT	CASSSSSRDRVDAGELFF
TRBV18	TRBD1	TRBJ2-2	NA	TGTGCCAGCTCACCCCGAGGGACAGGCACCGGGGAGCTGTTTTTT	CASSPRGTGTGELFF
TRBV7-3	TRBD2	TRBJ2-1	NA	TGTGCCAGCAGCTTAACTAGCGGGAGGGCCAATGAGCAGTTCTTC	CASSLTSGRANEQFF
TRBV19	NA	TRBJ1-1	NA	TGTGCCAGTAGTCGACGACAGTGGAACACTGAAGCTTTCTTT	CASSRRQWNTEAFF
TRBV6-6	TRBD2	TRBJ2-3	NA	TGTGCCAGCAGTTACCGGTCTAGCGGGCTGGATACGCAGTATTTT	CASSYRSSGLDTQYF
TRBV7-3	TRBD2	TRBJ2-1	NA	TGTGCCAGCAGCTTTATAGGCGGGAGGGCTGAGGAGCAGTTCTTC	CASSFIGGRAEEQFF
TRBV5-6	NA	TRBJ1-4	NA	TGTGCCAGCAGCTTGGGTAGGGGATCTAATGAAAAACTGTTTTTT	CASSLGRGSNEKLFF
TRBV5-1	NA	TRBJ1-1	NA	TGCGCCAGCAGCCGACAACAGGGAGACACTGAAGCTTTCTTT	CASSRQQGDTEAFF
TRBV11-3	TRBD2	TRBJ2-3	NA	TGTGCCAGCAGCCCCCGGACTAGCGGAGATAGCACAGATACGCAGTATTTT	CASSPRTSGDSTDTQYF
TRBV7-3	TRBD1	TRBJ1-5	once	TGTGCCAGCAGCTCCCCGGGGACAGGGATAGCAATCGCCTGCGGGCCCCAGCATTTT	CASSSPGTGIAIACGPQHF
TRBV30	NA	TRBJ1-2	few	TGTGCCCTCAGCAGGTCCACGGGGGGCTACACCTTC	CALSRSTGGYTF
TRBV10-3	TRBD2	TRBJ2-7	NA	TGTGCCATCAGTGCACACACTAGCGGGGGGCTATCCAACGAGCAGTACTTC	CAISAHTSGGLSNEQYF
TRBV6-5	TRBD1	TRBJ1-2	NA	TGTGCCAGCAAAACGAGGACCGACAGGGGGCATGGCTACACCTTC	CASKTRTDRGHGYTF
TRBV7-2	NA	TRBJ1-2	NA	TGTGCCAGCAGCCCAGGGGCGGGCTATGGCTACACCTTC	CASSPGAGYGYTF
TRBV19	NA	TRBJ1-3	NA	TGTGCCAGTACCCCCCAGGGCGCAGGAGATATCCGAAGCTCTGGAAACACCATATATTTT	CASTPQGAGDIRSSGNTIYF